The entry that follows covers one T cell receptor beta chain sequence. The sample originates from a study of OX40 agonist ivuxolimab in advanced cancers. The CDR3 has 14 amino acids. Germline CDR1 is GTSNPN and CDR2 is SVGIG (reference sequence). Trimming stripped 3 bases from V and 0 bases from J, with 8 bases between. Data came from immunoSEQ multiplex PCR; TCRdb stores just in-frame clones and leaves some out. The data hold 70,000 to 90,000 clones, with 75% to 90% observed a single time. The clonotype was recovered from an adult with an advanced solid tumor such as melanoma, head and neck, liver or kidney cancer. Sequenced here: CD4+ or CD8+ T cells sorted from blood, sampled in a trial of the OX40 agonist ivuxolimab. This chain connects TRBV30 to TRBJ2-2; D unclear. CDR3: CAWRAPPNTGELFF. The CDR3 nucleotides read TGTGCCTGGAGGGCCCCGCCGAACACCGGGGAGCTGTTTTTT.